These 19 T cell receptor beta chains originate from one sample sequenced in a study of metastatic and nonmetastatic thyroid tumors. Before thyroid surgery, none of the patients had received any treatment. TCRdb re-analyzed the PCR reads using MiXCR. The sample has roughly 25,000 clones; approximately 13% are singletons. The sequenced material came from blood. Receptors originate from a female donor with papillary thyroid cancer or a benign thyroid nodule (not recorded which). Some clones in this sample may be carry-over from other donors' samples.

This clone was seen a handful of times. One base away lies a much larger clone, so this may be a sequencing read error. V usage is TRBV5-6 and J usage is TRBJ2-7, with 8 bases aligning to TRBD1. The CDR3 runs 13 residues. The germline gives CDR1 SGHDT, CDR2 YYEEEE. In nucleotides, the CDR3 is TGTGCCATCAGCCCTGGACAGGGCTCCGAGCAGTACTTC. It yields the protein CAISPGQGSEQYF.

The chain recombines TRBV6-2 or TRBV6-3 with TRBJ1-6; D is uncertain. The CDR3 consists of 14 residues. The germline V gene has CDR1 MNHEY and CDR2 SVGEGT. The germline V and J ends were trimmed by 8 bases and 5 bases, with 13 bases remaining between them. DNA for the CDR3: TGTGCCAGCCTACAGAACAGAGATAATTCACCCCTCCACTTT. It yields the protein CASLQNRDNSPLHF.

This clone was picked up many times. The J gene is TRBJ1-2, the V gene TRBV29-1; 9 bases agree with TRBD1. Germline V lookup: CDR1 SQVTM, CDR2 ANQGSEA. The CDR3 spans 14 residues. V gave up 5 bases and J gave up 4 bases; unmatched junction bases: 8. For the CDR3, the DNA is TGCAGCGTTTCACAGACAGGGGGGATCTATGGCTACACCTTC. This sequence encodes CSVSQTGGIYGYTF.

This clone has at least ten counts. The V gene is TRBV5-6, the J gene TRBJ2-1; 9 nucleotides match TRBD1. With 2 bases clipped from V and 1 base from J, the junction kept 4 bases outside the gene matches. CDR3 length equals 16 residues. CDR1 and CDR2 (germline): SGHDT, YYEEEE. CDR3 sequence reads: CASSLAGQGSYNEQFF. As DNA, the CDR3 is TGTGCCAGCAGCTTAGCAGGACAGGGGTCCTACAATGAGCAGTTCTTC.

In its sample, this clone was seen a few times. The chain joins TRBV6-5 to TRBJ2-6, with D tentatively TRBD1 or TRBD2 (6 bases each). Trimming took off 6 bases at V and 8 bases at J, with 23 bases between the two ends. Germline lookup yields CDR1 MNHEY and CDR2 SVGAGI. The CDR3 is made up of 17 amino acids. CDR3 protein: CASSNGGTSSGSNVLTF. The CDR3 DNA sequence: TGTGCCAGCAGCAACGGGGGCACCTCCTCTGGATCCAACGTCCTGACTTTC.

Turning to this clone: The junction shows a germline mismatch at one end, possibly a read error. The V gene is TRBV7-6, the J gene TRBJ1-5; the match to TRBD1 covers 7 bases. There are 17 residues in the CDR3. CDR1 and CDR2 from the germline V gene are SGHVS and FNYEAQ. The DNA of the CDR3 is TGTGCCATCAGCCTTCAGGGGGACAGAGATAGCAATCACCCCCAGCATTTT. Its protein is CAISLQGDRDSNHPQHF.

This clone was observed many times. This chain uses TRBV18 with TRBJ2-3; D gene unclear. Trimming left V 7 bases short and J 0 bases short, with 23 bases between. The CDR3 length is 18 residues. Looked up from germline, CDR1 is KGHSH and CDR2 is LQKENI. DNA for the CDR3: TGTGCCAGCTTAACAGCCCCCGCAGGTCGAACTAGCACAGATACGCAGTATTTT. Protein: CASLTAPAGRTSTDTQYF.

The sample holds many counts of this clone. In the same sample, other DNA sequences code for this CDR3. The CDR3 nucleotides read TGTGCCAGCAGTTTAGTTAGCTCTGGGGCCAACGTCCTGACTTTC. As protein: CASSLVSSGANVLTF. This chain joins TRBV28 and TRBJ2-6; no clear D. V was pared by 2 bases and J by 0 bases, with 5 bases between. In germline, CDR1 is MDHEN, CDR2 SYDVKM. The CDR3 is 15 amino acids.

This clone was found many times. This sequence may be a read error, since a much larger clone differs from it by one base. In the same sample, other DNA sequences code for this CDR3. The rearrangement links TRBV20-1 to TRBJ1-2; maybe TRBD1 (5 bases). This CDR3 comprises 17 residues. Germline V lookup: CDR1 DFQATT, CDR2 SNEGSKA (reference sequence). The CDR3 DNA is TGCAGTGCTAGGGAGGAGGTGTTTAAGCGGGGGGGGAATGGCTACACCTTT. It translates to CSAREEVFKRGGNGYTF.

This clone was recorded many times. The CDR3 coding sequence is TGTGCCAGCAGTTACCGGGGCCAGGGCGAGCAGTACTTC. Protein: CASSYRGQGEQYF. This chain joins TRBV6-6 and TRBJ2-7; D assignment may be TRBD1 or TRBD2 (5 bases each). The CDR3 contains 13 residues. Trimming took 2 bases from V and 6 from J, leaving 11 bases between them. CDR1 and CDR2 from the germline V gene are MNHNY and SVGAGI (reference sequence).

This clone was observed at least ten times. The V call is TRBV6-4, the J call TRBJ2-2; perhaps TRBD2 as D (5 bases). The CDR3 has 13 amino acids. Germline-derived CDR1 and CDR2 are MRHNA and SNTAGT. The germline V and J ends were trimmed by 8 bases and 2 bases, with 9 bases remaining between them. CDR3 protein: CASSRTNTGELFF. The CDR3 DNA sequence: TGTGCCAGCTCGAGGACTAACACCGGGGAGCTGTTTTTT.

This clone was seen at least ten times. The rearrangement joins TRBV7-9 to TRBJ1-1; tentatively, D is TRBD1 (5 bases). The CDR3 has 14 amino acids. V gave up 5 bases and J gave up 7 bases, with 17 bases separating them. Germline CDR1 is SEHNR and CDR2 is FQNEAQ (reference sequence). CDR3 residues: CASSLGTAGREAFF. The DNA of the CDR3 is TGTGCCAGCAGCCTCGGGACCGCGGGGCGTGAAGCTTTCTTT.

There are many counts of this clone. The V call is TRBV18, the J call TRBJ1-4; tentatively, D is TRBD1 (5 bases). This CDR3 has 16 amino acids. Germline V gives CDR1 KGHSH, CDR2 LQKENI. Trimming took off 2 bases at V and 6 bases at J, with 16 bases between the two ends. CDR3 coding DNA: TGTGCCAGCTCACCAGGTTCGCAGGGTGCATATGAAAAACTGTTTTTT. Residues: CASSPGSQGAYEKLFF.

This clone was counted many times. The CDR3 nucleotides read TGTGCCAGCAGTTTGCAGGGACAGCAAGCCACCTTC. Translation gives CASSLQGQQATF. V is TRBV6-1 and J is TRBJ1-2; 7 bases agree with TRBD1. The CDR3 extends over 12 amino acids. The V and J ends lost 5 bases and 13 bases, in that order; junction bases with no gene match: 10. The germline gives CDR1 MNHNS, CDR2 SASEGT.

The chain is built from TRBV25-1 and TRBJ2-2, with 9 bases matching TRBD1. This CDR3 has 15 residues. CDR1 is MGHDK, CDR2 SYGVNS, per germline. V gave up 4 bases and J gave up 5 bases; unmatched junction bases: 5. The chain's CDR3 is CASSVRDRETGELFF. The CDR3 DNA is TGTGCCAGCAGTGTCCGGGACAGGGAGACCGGGGAGCTGTTTTTT.

This clone occurred many times. The chain links TRBV18 to TRBJ2-7; weak D call: TRBD1 (6 bases). The germline CDR1 and CDR2 sequences are KGHSH and LQKENI. V was shortened by 6 bases and J by 0 bases, with 15 bases between the two germline ends. The CDR3 covers 15 residues. The CDR3 sequence: CASSPPGHHSYEQYF. The CDR3, as DNA: TGTGCCAGCTCTCCGCCGGGACACCACTCCTACGAGCAGTACTTC.

Many counts were recorded for this clone. The CDR3 protein is CASSLGLAGGREKNIQYF. The CDR3 DNA reads TGTGCCAGCAGCCTGGGACTAGCGGGAGGCCGCGAGAAAAACATTCAGTACTTC. This chain joins TRBV5-4 and TRBJ2-4, with 15 positions matching TRBD2. CDR1 is SGHNT and CDR2 is YYREEE in the germline V gene (reference sequence). Trimming took 4 bases from V and 4 from J; bases not matched to a gene: 9. The CDR3 is made up of 18 amino acids.

At least ten counts were recorded for this clone. The rearrangement links TRBV12-3 or TRBV12-4 to TRBJ2-1; 12 bases are shared with TRBD2. This CDR3 region has 18 residues. V lost 3 bases and J lost 10; bases outside the gene matches: 16. The CDR3 sequence: CASSFSSLAGGPMREQFF. The CDR3 DNA follows: TGTGCCAGCAGTTTTTCTAGCCTAGCGGGAGGGCCTATGAGAGAGCAGTTCTTC.

The table lists this clone with many counts. This chain links TRBV27 with TRBJ1-6, with D possibly TRBD1 on 6 matching bases. CDR3 length equals 16 residues. Germline values: CDR1 MNHEY, CDR2 SMNVEV (reference sequence). Trimming pared 5 bases from V and 0 bases from J, leaving 11 bases between. The CDR3 DNA follows: TGTGCCAGCAGTACAGGGCTGAGCTCCTATAATTCACCCCTCCACTTT. This gives the protein CASSTGLSSYNSPLHF.